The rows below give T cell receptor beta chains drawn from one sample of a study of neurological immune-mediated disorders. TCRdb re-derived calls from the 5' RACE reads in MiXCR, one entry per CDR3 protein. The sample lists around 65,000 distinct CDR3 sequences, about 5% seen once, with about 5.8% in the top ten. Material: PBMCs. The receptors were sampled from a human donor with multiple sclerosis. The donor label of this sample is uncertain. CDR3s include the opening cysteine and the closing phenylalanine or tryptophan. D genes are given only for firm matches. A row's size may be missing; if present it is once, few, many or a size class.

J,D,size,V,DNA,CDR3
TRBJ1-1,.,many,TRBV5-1,TGCGCCAGCGGGGGGCCGGGTTCAGCGTACACTGAAGCTTTCTTT,CASGGPGSAYTEAFF
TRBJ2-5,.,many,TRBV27,TGTGCCAGCAGTTTTAGCAGCTTAACTAGGGAGACCCAGTACTTC,CASSFSSLTRETQYF
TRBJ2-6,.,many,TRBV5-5,TGTGCCAGCAGCTTGTCACGTAGGCGAGGCCCCTCTGGGGCCAACGTCCTGACTTTC,CASSLSRRRGPSGANVLTF
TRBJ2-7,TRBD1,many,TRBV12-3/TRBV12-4,TGTGCCAGCAGTCCGACAGGGAGCTCCTACGAGCAGTACTTC,CASSPTGSSYEQYF
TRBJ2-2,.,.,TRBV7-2,TGTGCCACCCGGAATGGGAACACCGGGGAGCTGTTTTTT,CATRNGNTGELFF
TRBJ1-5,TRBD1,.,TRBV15,TGTGCCACCACCATGACGGGACAGGGCGGACAGCCCCAGCATTTT,CATTMTGQGGQPQHF
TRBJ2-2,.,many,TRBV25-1,TGTGCCAGCAGTGAAGGCGGCTACACCGGGGAGCTGTTTTTT,CASSEGGYTGELFF
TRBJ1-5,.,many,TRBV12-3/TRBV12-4,TGTGCCAGCAGTTCACAGGGACGCAATCAGCCCCAGCATTTT,CASSSQGRNQPQHF
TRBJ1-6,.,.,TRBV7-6,TGTGCCAGCAGCTTACTTCCGCCCGGACGCAGTGATTCACCCCTCCACTTT,CASSLLPPGRSDSPLHF
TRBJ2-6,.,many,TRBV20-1,TGCAGTGCCCCCTCGGTCTCTGGGGCCAACGTCCTGACTTTC,CSAPSVSGANVLTF
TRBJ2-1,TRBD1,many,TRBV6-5,TGTGCCAGCAGTCCTTTTGGACAGGGTTACAATGAGCAGTTCTTC,CASSPFGQGYNEQFF
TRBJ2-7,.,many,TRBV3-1,TGTGCCAGCAGCGACAGGTTTCGGGGAGAGCAGTACTTC,CASSDRFRGEQYF
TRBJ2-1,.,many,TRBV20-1,TGCAGTGCTAGTAGAAACAATGAGCAGTTCTTC,CSASRNNEQFF
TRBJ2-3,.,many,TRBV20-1,TGCAGTGCAGGGAAGCCCTCCGATACGCAGTATTTT,CSAGKPSDTQYF
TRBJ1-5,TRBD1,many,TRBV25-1,TGTGCCAGCAGCGCTGACAGGGCGGGGAATCAGCCCCAGCATTTT,CASSADRAGNQPQHF
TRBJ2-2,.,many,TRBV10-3,TGTGCCATCAGTGGGCCCACCGGGGAGCTGTTTTTT,CAISGPTGELFF
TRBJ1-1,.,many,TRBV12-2,TGTGCAAGTCGCTCCTCCTGGACAGATTGGAACACTGAAGCTTTCTTT,CASRSSWTDWNTEAFF
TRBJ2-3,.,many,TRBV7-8,TGTGCCAGCAGCTTAGTTAAAGTCACAGATACGCAGTATTTT,CASSLVKVTDTQYF
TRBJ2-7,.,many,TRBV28,TGTGCCAGCAGCCCAGGGTACCCCTCCTACGAGCAGTACTTC,CASSPGYPSYEQYF
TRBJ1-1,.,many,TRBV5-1,TGCGCCAGCAGCTTGTTAAGGATTGACACTGAAGCTTTCTTT,CASSLLRIDTEAFF
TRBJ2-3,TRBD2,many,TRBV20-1,TGCAGTGCTCGCCGTGAGATGACTAGCAGCACAGATACGCAGTATTTT,CSARREMTSSTDTQYF
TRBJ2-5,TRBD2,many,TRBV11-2,TGTGCCAGCAGCTTTGGGCTAGCGGGGAGAATTCAAGAGACCCAGTACTTC,CASSFGLAGRIQETQYF
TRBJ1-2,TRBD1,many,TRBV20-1,TGCAGTGCGGGGGGGACAGGGGGCTATGGCTACACCTTC,CSAGGTGGYGYTF
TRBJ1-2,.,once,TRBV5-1,TGCGCCAGCAGCCAGGACTATGGCTACACCTTC,CASSQDYGYTF
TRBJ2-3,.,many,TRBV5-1,TGCGCCAGCAGCTTTTTGGGGGGCGGCATAGATACGCAGTATTTT,CASSFLGGGIDTQYF
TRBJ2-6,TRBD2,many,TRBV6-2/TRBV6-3,TGTGCCAGCAGTAAGGGAGGGGCTGGGGCCAACGTCCTGACTTTC,CASSKGGAGANVLTF
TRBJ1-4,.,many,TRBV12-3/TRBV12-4,TGTGCCAGCAGCAGCTTGGGACGCAAGGATGAAAAACTGTTTTTT,CASSSLGRKDEKLFF
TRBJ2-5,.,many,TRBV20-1,TGCAGTGCAGCTCAATATCCGTGGGGGGAGACCCAGTACTTC,CSAAQYPWGETQYF
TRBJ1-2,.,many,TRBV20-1,TGCAGTGCTAGTTCTGGGGACTCCTATGGCTACACCTTC,CSASSGDSYGYTF
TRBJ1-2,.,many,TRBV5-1,TGCGCCAGCAGCTTGTCGCAGAACTATGGCTACACCTTC,CASSLSQNYGYTF
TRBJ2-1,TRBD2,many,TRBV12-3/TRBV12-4,TGTGCCAGCAGTTATAGCGGGGGGGATGAGCAGTTCTTC,CASSYSGGDEQFF
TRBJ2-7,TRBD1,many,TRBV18,TGTGCCAGCTCGCCTCAGGGGGCCAACTACGAGCAGTACTTC,CASSPQGANYEQYF
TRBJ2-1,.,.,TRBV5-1,TGCGCCAGCAGTGTTGGTGGAATCTACAATGAGCAGTTCTTC,CASSVGGIYNEQFF
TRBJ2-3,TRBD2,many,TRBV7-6,TGTGCCAGCAGCTCCCTTAGCGGGGGCCTTACAGATACGCAGTATTTT,CASSSLSGGLTDTQYF
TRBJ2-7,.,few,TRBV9,TGTGCCAGCAGCGTAGCTTTGGGCGGGACCTACGAGCAGTACTTC,CASSVALGGTYEQYF
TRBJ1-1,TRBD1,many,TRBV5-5,TGTGCCAGCAGTATCACACCGGGACAGGCATTCGCTTTCTTT,CASSITPGQAFAFF
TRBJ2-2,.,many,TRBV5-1,TGCGCCAGCAGCCATCCACCGAACACCGGGGAGCTGTTTTTT,CASSHPPNTGELFF
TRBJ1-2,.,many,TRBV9,TGTGCCAGCAGCGCTCCAGGGGCCTCCGGCTATGGCTACACCTTC,CASSAPGASGYGYTF
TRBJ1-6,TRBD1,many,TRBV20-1,TGCAGTGCTAGATCAGGGGGCCCGCCCTATAATTCACCCCTCCACTTT,CSARSGGPPYNSPLHF
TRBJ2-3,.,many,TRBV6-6,TGTGCCAGCAGGGGGGCCAGCACAGATACGCAGTATTTT,CASRGASTDTQYF
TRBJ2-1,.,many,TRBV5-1,TGCGCCAGGGGGGGACTGTTCTTC,CARGGLFF
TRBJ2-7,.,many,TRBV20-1,TGCAGTGCTAGCCTAGCCTTTGGCTACGAGCAGTACTTC,CSASLAFGYEQYF
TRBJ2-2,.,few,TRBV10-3,TGTGCCATCAGTGAGAGGGACACCGGGGAGCTGTTTTTT,CAISERDTGELFF
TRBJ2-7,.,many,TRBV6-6,TGTGCCAGCAGTTACTCTGAGGAGCAGTACTTC,CASSYSEEQYF
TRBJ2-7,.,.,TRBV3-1,TGTGCCAGCAGCCAGGACGCCTGGGATTCTTACGAGCAGTACTTC,CASSQDAWDSYEQYF
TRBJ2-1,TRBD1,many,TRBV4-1,TGCGCCAGCAGCAGGCTCGGAGACAGGGGTCCTTACAATGAGCAGTTCTTC,CASSRLGDRGPYNEQFF
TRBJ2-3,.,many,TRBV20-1,TGCAGTGCTAAAACAGATACGCAGTATTTT,CSAKTDTQYF
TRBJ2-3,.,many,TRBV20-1,TGCAGTGCCCTTGACAGGAGCACAGATACGCAGTATTTT,CSALDRSTDTQYF
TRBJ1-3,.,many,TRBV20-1,TGCAGTGCTAGACCCCTGGACCGCGCGTGGGGAAACACCATATATTTT,CSARPLDRAWGNTIYF